Included here is one T cell receptor beta chain sequence, with context. Germline CDR1 reads SEHNR; CDR2 reads FQNEAQ (reference sequence). With 6 bases removed from V and 2 bases from J, the gap between germline ends came to 17 bases. This CDR3 has 16 residues. These data originate in a study of blood T cell repertoires in COVID-19. Background on the study: From T cells, B-cell-depleted T cells, or PBMCs came the material, which was cDNA or gDNA.

Libraries were prepared by immunoSEQ multiplex PCR; TCRdb keeps only in-frame clonotypes and omits some of them. The table has about 250,000 clones, around nine tenths seen once. The clonotype originates from a man aged 18 to 29 with active or convalescent COVID-19. Material for sequencing was peripheral blood. This chain uses TRBV7-9 with TRBJ1-3; D might be TRBD1 (5 bases). The CDR3 bases are TGTGCCAGCAGTTCCCCCCCGGGGGGTACTGGAAACACCATATATTTT. It yields the protein CASSSPPGGTGNTIYF.